This TCR beta chain was found in a study of T-cell memory formation after mild COVID-19. V was trimmed by 4 bases and J by 7 bases, leaving 8 bases between them. This CDR3 has 11 residues. Germline V gives CDR1 SQVTM, CDR2 ANQGSEA. TCRdb re-called the 5' RACE reads through MiXCR, storing one row per CDR3 protein. This repertoire shows around 450,000 distinct CDR3 sequences, 20% found once; its top ten account for around 9.2%. Sequences were obtained from PBMCs or a T cell subset sorted from them (not recorded which). The source of this sequence is an adult woman who had mild COVID-19 (a few samples of this study predate the infection). Cell type and time point are not known. The chain couples TRBV29-1 to TRBJ2-1; no definite D call. The CDR3: CSVVPPNEQFF. The CDR3 region has the DNA TGCAGCGTTGTCCCCCCGAATGAGCAGTTCTTC.